Listed below are T cell receptor beta chains from one sample, sequenced in a study of multiple sclerosis patients with progressive multifocal leukoencephalopathy. Only in-frame clones appear in the TCRdb table, and some are missing; sequencing was by immunoSEQ multiplex PCR. Among 25,000 to 35,000 clones listed, 80% to 90% were seen once. The sample consisted of PBMCs, taken from a patient treated with natalizumab. The receptors shown here come from a middle-aged woman with progressive multifocal leukoencephalopathy. Both conserved end residues are part of each CDR3. A D gene is named only where the DNA matches it firmly. Not every row has a clone size; where given, it reads once, few, many or a size class.

>.|TRBJ2-3|TRBV25-1|.
CASSGGGTQYF
TGTGCCAGCAGTGGAGGAGGTACGCAGTATTTT
>.|TRBJ1-1|TRBV14|.
CASSQFQGMNTEAFF
TGTGCCAGCAGCCAATTTCAGGGCATGAACACTGAAGCTTTCTTT
>.|TRBJ2-7|TRBV30|.
CAWGALEGGYEQYF
TGTGCCTGGGGGGCCCTAGAAGGCGGTTACGAGCAGTACTTC
>TRBD1|TRBJ1-1|TRBV28|.
CASTQTGGNTEAFF
TGTGCCAGCACCCAAACAGGGGGCAACACTGAAGCTTTCTTT
>TRBD1|TRBJ1-1|TRBV28|.
CASSLGGGMNTEAFF
TGTGCCAGCAGTTTAGGAGGGGGCATGAACACTGAAGCTTTCTTT
>TRBD2|TRBJ2-3|TRBV9|.
CASSPSAGGTDTQYF
TGTGCCAGCAGCCCCTCCGCGGGAGGCACAGATACGCAGTATTTT
>TRBD2|TRBJ2-7|TRBV7-6|.
CASSSWEGAGYEQYF
TGTGCCAGCAGCTCCTGGGAGGGAGCGGGCTACGAGCAGTACTTC
>TRBD1|TRBJ1-2|TRBV5-4|.
CASRSGTGVNYGYTF
TGTGCCAGCAGGTCCGGGACAGGCGTAAACTATGGCTACACCTTC
>.|TRBJ1-2|TRBV7-9|.
CASSLMGQGGNYGYTF
TGTGCCAGCAGCTTAATGGGGCAGGGTGGTAACTATGGCTACACCTTC
>.|TRBJ2-1|TRBV25-1|.
CASSGDWEQFF
TGTGCCAGTTCGGGGGATTGGGAGCAGTTCTTC
>.|TRBJ1-1|TRBV6-5|.
CATGNAMNTEAFF
TGTGCCACAGGGAACGCCATGAACACTGAAGCTTTCTTT
>.|TRBJ2-5|TRBV2|.
CASTYQETQYF
TGTGCCAGCACCTACCAAGAGACCCAGTACTTC
>TRBD1|TRBJ2-6|TRBV19|.
CASSNGPGSRGVLTF
TGTGCCAGTAGTAATGGGCCTGGGAGCAGGGGGGTCCTGACTTTC
>TRBD2|TRBJ2-3|TRBV9|.
CASSRSGTSTTDTQYF
TGTGCCAGCAGCCGAAGCGGGACTAGTACCACAGATACGCAGTATTTT
>.|TRBJ2-5|TRBV6-5|.
CASSYRSGSVQETQYF
TGTGCCAGCAGTTACCGATCGGGGTCCGTTCAAGAGACCCAGTACTTC
>TRBD2|TRBJ2-4|TRBV25-1|.
CACSGGENIQYF
TGTGCCTGCAGCGGGGGTGAAAACATTCAGTACTTC
>.|TRBJ2-1|TRBV6-4|.
CASSDSPRESSYNEQFF
TGTGCCAGCAGTGACTCGCCCCGGGAGAGCTCCTACAATGAGCAGTTCTTC
>.|TRBJ1-5|TRBV21-1|.
CASSTRSTGRLRNQPQHF
TGTGCCAGCAGCACCCGATCGACAGGGCGTCTTCGGAATCAGCCCCAGCATTTT
>.|TRBJ1-5|TRBV11-2|.
CASSPPGIGQPQHF
TGTGCCAGCAGCCCCCCGGGGATAGGGCAGCCCCAGCATTTT
>.|TRBJ1-2|TRBV14|.
CASSQGTEVWGYTF
TGTGCCAGCAGCCAAGGGACGGAGGTATGGGGCTACACCTTC
>TRBD2|TRBJ2-7|TRBV6-1|.
CASSDPGLAGNSYEQYF
TGTGCCAGCAGTGATCCGGGACTAGCGGGAAACTCCTACGAGCAGTACTTC
>TRBD1|TRBJ2-4|TRBV19|.
CASSQSGTGMGNIQYF
TGTGCCAGTAGCCAATCAGGGACAGGGATGGGAAACATTCAGTACTTC
>.|TRBJ2-1|TRBV2|.
CASRANEQFF
TGTGCCAGCCGGGCGAATGAGCAGTTCTTC
>.|TRBJ1-2|TRBV2|.
CASSEARRPGYTF
TGTGCCAGCAGTGAAGCGCGGAGACCTGGCTACACCTTC
>.|TRBJ2-1|TRBV4-3|.
CASSTRGYNEQFF
TGCGCCAGCAGCACCAGGGGCTACAATGAGCAGTTCTTC
>.|TRBJ1-5|TRBV15|.
CATSRAYRNSNQPQHF
TGTGCCACCAGCAGAGCCTACAGGAATAGCAATCAGCCCCAGCATTTT
>.|TRBJ1-2|TRBV19|.
CASSIAYGEENGYTF
TGTGCCAGTAGTATTGCGTATGGGGAAGAGAATGGCTACACCTTC
>.|TRBJ1-2|TRBV7-9|.
CASSLRSRGYTF
TGTGCCAGCAGCTTACGGTCTCGTGGCTACACCTTC
>TRBD2|TRBJ2-7|TRBV2|.
CAARRGLDYSYEQYF
TGTGCCGCAAGGAGAGGACTAGACTATTCCTACGAGCAGTACTTC
>TRBD2|TRBJ2-3|TRBV5-4|.
CASSLGLAGGPRYADTQYF
TGTGCCAGCAGCTTGGGCCTAGCGGGAGGGCCAAGGTACGCAGATACGCAGTATTTT
>TRBD1|TRBJ1-1|TRBV5-1|few
CASSYPRQGGRKNTEAFF
TGCGCCAGCAGCTATCCTCGACAGGGGGGGAGAAAAAACACTGAAGCTTTCTTT
>.|TRBJ2-4|TRBV25-1|.
CASSGKNIQYF
TGTGCCAGCAGTGGAAAAAACATTCAGTACTTC
>.|TRBJ1-2|TRBV27|.
CASSLSWEGGYTF
TGTGCCAGCAGTTTATCTTGGGAGGGCGGCTACACCTTC
>.|TRBJ1-6|TRBV19|.
CASSMGGSRNSPLHF
TGTGCCAGTAGTATGGGAGGGAGTCGTAATTCACCCCTCCACTTT
>TRBD1|TRBJ1-2|TRBV6-5|.
CASNPTGGRGYTF
TGTGCCAGCAATCCAACAGGGGGCCGTGGCTACACCTTC
>.|TRBJ1-1|TRBV4-1|few
CASSRPGPAGTEAFF
TGCGCCAGCAGCCGACCTGGCCCCGCGGGCACTGAAGCTTTCTTT
>.|TRBJ2-1|TRBV28|.
CASSLRLGRANEQFF
TGTGCCAGCAGTTTAAGGCTAGGCAGGGCCAATGAGCAGTTCTTC
>.|TRBJ1-6|TRBV10-3|.
CAAGTPVANSPLHF
TGTGCCGCCGGGACACCGGTGGCTAATTCACCCCTCCACTTT
>TRBD1|TRBJ2-7|TRBV4-2|.
CASSQEYQDRDHEQYF
TGTGCCAGCAGCCAAGAATACCAGGACAGGGACCACGAGCAGTACTTC
>.|TRBJ1-2|TRBV4-2|.
CASSQYYGYTF
TGTGCCAGCAGCCAATACTATGGCTACACCTTC
>.|TRBJ1-1|TRBV6-1|.
CASSEASNTEAFF
TGTGCCAGCAGTGAAGCTAGCAACACTGAAGCTTTCTTT
>.|TRBJ2-1|TRBV29-1|.
CSVDPPGGYNEQFF
TGCAGCGTTGACCCCCCAGGGGGGTACAATGAGCAGTTCTTC
>.|TRBJ1-1|TRBV19|.
CASSIVVGTEAFF
TGTGCCAGTAGTATTGTCGTGGGCACTGAAGCTTTCTTT
>.|TRBJ2-1|TRBV28|once
CASSLASRPGQFF
TGTGCCAGCAGTTTAGCCAGCCGCCCTGGGCAGTTCTTC
>TRBD2|TRBJ2-1|TRBV2|.
CASSEGLAGETEQFF
TGTGCCAGCAGTGAAGGACTAGCCGGTGAAACTGAGCAGTTCTTC
>TRBD2|TRBJ2-3|TRBV5-1|.
CASSRPSGSGGDTQYF
TGCGCCAGCTCCCGGCCTAGCGGGAGCGGCGGAGATACGCAGTATTTT
>.|TRBJ1-2|TRBV18|.
CASSRGQDTMNYGYTF
TGTGCCAGCTCACGGGGACAAGACACAATGAACTATGGCTACACCTTC
>.|TRBJ2-3|TRBV20-1|.
CSHGVTDTQYF
TGCAGCCATGGAGTGACAGATACGCAGTATTTT
>.|TRBJ1-1|TRBV5-1|once
CASSLLAGRGTEAFF
TGCGCCAGCAGCTTGCTCGCAGGGCGAGGTACTGAAGCTTTCTTT
>.|TRBJ1-4|TRBV30|once
CAWSQSDWEGEKLFF
TGTGCCTGGAGTCAATCGGACTGGGAGGGGGAAAAACTGTTTTTT